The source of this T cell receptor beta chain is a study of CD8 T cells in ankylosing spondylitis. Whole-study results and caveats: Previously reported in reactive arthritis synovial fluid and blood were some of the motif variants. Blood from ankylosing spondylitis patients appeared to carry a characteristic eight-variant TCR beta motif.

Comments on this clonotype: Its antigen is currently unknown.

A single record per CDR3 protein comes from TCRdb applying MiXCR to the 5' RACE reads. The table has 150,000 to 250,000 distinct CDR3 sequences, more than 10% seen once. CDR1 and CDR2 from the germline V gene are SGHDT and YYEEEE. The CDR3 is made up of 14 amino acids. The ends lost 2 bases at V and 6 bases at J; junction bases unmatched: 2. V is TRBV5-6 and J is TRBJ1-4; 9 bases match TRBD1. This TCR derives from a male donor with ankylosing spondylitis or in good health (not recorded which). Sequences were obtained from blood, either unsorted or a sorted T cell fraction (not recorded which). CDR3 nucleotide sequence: TGTGCCAGCAGCTTCGGGACAGGGCATGAAAAACTGTTTTTT. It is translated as CASSFGTGHEKLFF. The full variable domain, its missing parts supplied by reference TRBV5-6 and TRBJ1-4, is DAGVTQSPTHLIKTRGQQVTLRCSPKSGHDTVSWYQQALGQGPQFIFQYYEEEERQRGNFPDRFSGHQFPNYSSELNVNALLLGDSALYLCASSFGTGHEKLFFGSGTQLSVL.